This T cell receptor beta chain was observed in a study of shared clonotypes between healthy human individuals. Evenly divided among several immunoSEQ plates was the genomic DNA of each subset. Here immunoSEQ multiplex PCR was the method, and the copy in TCRdb shows in-frame clones only, minus some. The profile covers over a million clones, with approximately 98% appearing a single time and roughly 0.42% taken by the ten largest. Regarding the study as a whole: Clonotypes not shared had lower generation probabilities than those common to all four donors. Shared clonotypes: about 5% naive CD4, around 3.5% naive CD8, 2.3% memory CD4, 0.4% memory CD8.

Trimming took 6 bases from V and 1 from J, leaving 18 bases between them. Germline V CDR1 and CDR2: SGHAT, FQDESV (reference sequence). The CDR3 sequence is 17 residues long. Concerning this clone itself: Its cognate antigen is unknown.

The material sequenced was naive CD4+ T cells sorted from blood. The subset: CD45RA+ positively selected. The receptor was isolated from a young man in good health. The chain couples TRBV11-1 to TRBJ2-2; tentatively, D is TRBD2 (5 bases). The CDR3 nucleotides are TGTGCCAGCAGGCCCTCCGGGGTACCAATGAACACCGGGGAGCTGTTTTTT. As protein: CASRPSGVPMNTGELFF.